This T cell receptor (beta chain) is from a study of shared clonotypes between healthy human individuals. The CDR3 loop spans 11 amino acids. The ends were cut back, 8 bases at V and 0 bases at J, with 4 bases in the middle. Per the germline V gene, CDR1 is WSHSY and CDR2 is SAAADI. As regards this clone: The antigen is unknown.

Study-level findings and limits: Generation probabilities were higher for clonotypes shared across all four sorted-subset donors than for unshared ones.

The naive CD8 fraction comprised CD45RO-negative cells positively selected for CCR7 and excluded terminally differentiated effector memory CD45RA+ cells. Healthy HIV-negative adults without recent acute infections or vaccinations served as donors. Authors' analysis steps: For the immunoSEQ data, sequences were junction-only without quality scores, so filtering differed. TCRdb's copy holds only in-frame clones and misses some; the assay was immunoSEQ multiplex PCR. V and J calls and clone size are as listed in that table; D and trimming were resolved from the DNA. This table holds 2 million or so clones, about 95% found once.

The chain has TRBV10-2 and TRBJ1-1, with D hard to call. Material: naive CD8+ T cells sorted from blood. The sequence came from a man between 18 and 35 years old in good health. The CDR3 spells CASGLNTEAFF. The CDR3 nucleotides read TGCGCCAGCGGGTTGAACACTGAAGCTTTCTTT.